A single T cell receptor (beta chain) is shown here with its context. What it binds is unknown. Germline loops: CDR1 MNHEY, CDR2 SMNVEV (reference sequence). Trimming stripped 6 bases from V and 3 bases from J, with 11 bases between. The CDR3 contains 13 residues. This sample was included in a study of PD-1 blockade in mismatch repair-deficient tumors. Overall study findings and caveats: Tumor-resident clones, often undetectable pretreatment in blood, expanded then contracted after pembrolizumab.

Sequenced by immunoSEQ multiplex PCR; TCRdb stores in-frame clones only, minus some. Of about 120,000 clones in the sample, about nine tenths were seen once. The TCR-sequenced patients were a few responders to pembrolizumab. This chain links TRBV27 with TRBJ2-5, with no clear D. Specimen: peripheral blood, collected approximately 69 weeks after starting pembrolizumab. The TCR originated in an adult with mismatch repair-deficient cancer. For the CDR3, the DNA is TGTGCCAGCAGGTCTGTTGGAGAAGAGACCCAGTACTTC. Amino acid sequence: CASRSVGEETQYF.